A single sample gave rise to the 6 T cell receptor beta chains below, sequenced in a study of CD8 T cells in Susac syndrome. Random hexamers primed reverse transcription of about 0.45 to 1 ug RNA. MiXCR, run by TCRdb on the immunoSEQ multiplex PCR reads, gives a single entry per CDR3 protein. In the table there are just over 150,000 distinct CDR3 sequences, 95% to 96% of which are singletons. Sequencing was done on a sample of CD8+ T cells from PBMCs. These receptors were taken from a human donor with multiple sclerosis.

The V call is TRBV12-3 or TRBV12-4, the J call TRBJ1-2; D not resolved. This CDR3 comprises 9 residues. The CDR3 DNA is TGTGCGAGGGCGGGGGGCTACACCTTC. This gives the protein CARAGGYTF.

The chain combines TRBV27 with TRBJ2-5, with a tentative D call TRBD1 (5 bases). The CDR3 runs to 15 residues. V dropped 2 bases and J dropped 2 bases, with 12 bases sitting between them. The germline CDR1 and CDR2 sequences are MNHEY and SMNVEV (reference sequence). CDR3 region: CASSLTRAQQETQYF. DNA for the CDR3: TGTGCCAGCAGTTTAACCAGGGCCCAACAAGAGACCCAGTACTTC.

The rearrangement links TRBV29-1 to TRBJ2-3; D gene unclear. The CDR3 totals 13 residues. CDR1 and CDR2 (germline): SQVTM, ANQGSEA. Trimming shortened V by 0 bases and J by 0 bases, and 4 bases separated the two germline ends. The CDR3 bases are TGCAGCGTTGAAGATGACAGCACAGATACGCAGTATTTT. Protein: CSVEDDSTDTQYF.

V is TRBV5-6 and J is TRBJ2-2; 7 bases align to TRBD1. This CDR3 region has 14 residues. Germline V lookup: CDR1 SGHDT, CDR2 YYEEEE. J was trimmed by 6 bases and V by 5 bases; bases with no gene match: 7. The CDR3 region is CASRRSTGAGELFF. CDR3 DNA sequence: TGTGCCAGCAGACGATCTACAGGGGCCGGGGAGCTGTTTTTT.

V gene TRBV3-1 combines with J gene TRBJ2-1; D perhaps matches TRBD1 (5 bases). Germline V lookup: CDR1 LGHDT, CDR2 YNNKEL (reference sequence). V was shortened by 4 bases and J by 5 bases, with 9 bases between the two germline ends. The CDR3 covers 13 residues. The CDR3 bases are TGTGCCAGCAGCCGGACATCCGACAATGAGCAGTTCTTC. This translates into CASSRTSDNEQFF.

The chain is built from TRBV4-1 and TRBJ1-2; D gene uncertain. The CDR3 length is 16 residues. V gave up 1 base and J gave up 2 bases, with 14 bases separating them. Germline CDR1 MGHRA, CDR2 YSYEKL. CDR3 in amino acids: CASSQVSASENYGYTF. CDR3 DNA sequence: TGCGCCAGCAGCCAAGTAAGTGCGTCGGAGAACTATGGCTACACCTTC.